This TCR beta chain was identified during a study of metastatic and nonmetastatic thyroid tumors. As for the study in general: Peripheral blood and tumor or nodule samples from malignant and benign thyroid patients were compared.

From the PCR reads, TCRdb re-called clones with MiXCR. Here the sample spans approximately 20,000 clones, approximately 32% being singletons. Ahead of thyroid surgery, no patient had received treatment of any kind. This clone has only a few counts. Germline V gene data show CDR1 as SGHVS and CDR2 as FNYEAQ. The CDR3 contains 12 residues. Trimming removed 3 bases at V and 2 bases at J, with 3 bases between. The sample was adjacent normal tissue. The chain has TRBV7-6 and TRBJ2-3; D call uncertain. This TCR came from a female donor with papillary thyroid cancer or a benign thyroid nodule (not recorded which). Some clones in this sample may be carry-over from other donors' samples. DNA of the CDR3: TGTGCCAGCAGCTTTTCCACAGATACGCAGTATTTT. It codes for CASSFSTDTQYF.